One T cell receptor beta chain is described in this entry. The sample comes from a study of shared clonotypes between healthy human individuals. Terminally differentiated effector memory CD45RA+ cells were left out of the naive CD8 fraction, which was CD45RO-negative and positively selected for CCR7. The ends were cut back, 4 bases at V and 9 bases at J, with 16 bases in the middle. This CDR3 has 13 residues. Looked up from germline, CDR1 is SEHNR and CDR2 is FQNEAQ (reference sequence). Produced via immunoSEQ multiplex PCR; TCRdb's table is partial and in-frame only. Of fewer than 800,000 clones in the sample, 92% are singletons; the top ten hold approximately 25%.

The TCR comes from a man aged 25 to 40 in good health. The chain uses TRBV7-9 and TRBJ2-7, with D possibly matching TRBD1 (6 bases). The sample was naive CD8+ T cells sorted from blood. This chain's CDR3 is CASSSDRPRGQYF. CDR3 in DNA: TGTGCCAGCAGCTCCGACAGGCCCCGTGGGCAGTACTTC.